This TCR beta chain was profiled in a study of beta chain features in type 1 diabetes. Looked up from germline, CDR1 is SGHRS and CDR2 is YFSETQ. V was clipped by 4 bases and J by 7 bases; unmatched bases: 4. This CDR3 has 13 amino acids. TCRB transcripts that were expressed got sequenced, as all of the isolated RNA had been reverse transcribed. The average read count of naive, central memory and regulatory T cell samples was some 3.8 million. Only in-frame clones appear in the TCRdb table, and some are missing; sequencing was by immunoSEQ multiplex PCR. The sample has 130,000 to 150,000 clones, less than 11% seen once; the top ten hold approximately 1.3%.

The V gene is TRBV5-1, the J gene TRBJ1-5; the match to TRBD1 covers 8 bases. Source material: naive CD4+ T cells from blood. This TCR was sampled from a man in his late teens or twenties in good health. The CDR3 sequence: CASSRTGNQPQHF. The CDR3 nucleotides are TGCGCCAGCAGCCGGACAGGGAACCAGCCCCAGCATTTT.